Each of the 10 T cell receptor beta chains below was sequenced from the same sample in a study of blood T cell repertoires in COVID-19. Data came from immunoSEQ multiplex PCR; TCRdb stores just in-frame clones and leaves some out. The data contain fewer than 400,000 clones, just under 90% of them seen just once; the ten biggest clones take up less than 2%. Input material: PBMCs or T cells enriched from blood (not recorded which). These receptors were taken from a young woman who had recovered from COVID-19.

J is TRBJ1-3 and V is TRBV29-1; 8 nucleotides align to TRBD1. The trim removed 4 bases at V and 0 bases at J, leaving 5 bases unmatched. The germline V gene encodes CDR1 SQVTM and CDR2 ANQGSEA. This CDR3 is built from 15 residues. CDR3 sequence (DNA): TGCAGCGTTGTGGGGACAGGTGCCTCTGGAAACACCATATATTTT. Translation gives CSVVGTGASGNTIYF.

CDR3 DNA sequence: TGTGCCAGCAGCCAAGATTGGGGGACATTCTCTGGGGCCAACGTCCTGACTTTC. This encodes CASSQDWGTFSGANVLTF. The V gene is TRBV3-1 (or the pseudogene TRBV3-2), the J gene TRBJ2-6; D perhaps matches TRBD1 (6 bases). The CDR3 spans 18 residues. The V end was cut by 0 bases, the J end by 0 bases, with 12 bases between. Germline-derived CDR1 and CDR2 are LGHDT and YNNKEL (reference sequence).

Points on this clone: Different DNA sequences within this sample yield the same CDR3. This chain links TRBV6-5 with TRBJ2-5; 11 nucleotides line up with TRBD2. Germline V gives CDR1 MNHEY, CDR2 SVGAGI. The CDR3 is made up of 16 amino acids. Losses at the gene ends were 0 bases for V and 5 bases for J; bases not matched to a gene: 5. Here the CDR3 reads CASSYSLAGGQETQYF. The CDR3 nucleotides are TGTGCCAGCAGTTACTCGCTAGCGGGGGGCCAGGAGACCCAGTACTTC.

The chain carries TRBV18 and TRBJ1-1, with a tentative D call TRBD1 (5 bases). Germline assignment: CDR1 KGHSH and CDR2 LQKENI. Between the trimmed V and J ends, which lost 0 bases and 1 base, there was a span of 12 bases. The CDR3 totals 16 residues. The CDR3 spells CASSPPSRGQNTEAFF. The CDR3 DNA reads TGTGCCAGCTCACCACCAAGCAGAGGACAGAACACTGAAGCTTTCTTT.

J is TRBJ1-4 and V is TRBV29-1; D uncertain. Germline V gene data show CDR1 as SQVTM and CDR2 as ANQGSEA. Trimming removed 7 bases from V and 3 bases from J, with 9 bases in between. The CDR3 has 12 residues. CDR3 region: CSAGVPNEKLFF. DNA for the CDR3: TGCAGCGCCGGTGTACCTAATGAAAAACTGTTTTTT.

This clone was detected only a few times. V gene TRBV5-1 combines with J gene TRBJ1-1; D remains unclear. The germline gives CDR1 SGHRS, CDR2 YFSETQ. With 2 bases removed from V and 7 bases from J, the gap between germline ends came to 9 bases. CDR3 length: 12 residues. The CDR3 loop reads CASSLIQNEAFF. The CDR3 nucleotides are TGCGCCAGCAGCTTAATTCAGAATGAAGCTTTCTTT.

The chain links TRBV5-6 to TRBJ2-3; D might be TRBD1 (6 bases). V lost 5 bases and J lost 2, with 15 bases in between. This CDR3 has 15 residues. Germline V gene lookup returns CDR1 SGHDT and CDR2 YYEEEE. The CDR3 DNA reads TGTGCCAGCAGGCACAGGGCCCCAAACACAGATACGCAGTATTTT. Translation gives CASRHRAPNTDTQYF.

The CDR3 coding sequence is TGCGCCAGCAATGGTTACTACGGACAGGGGGAAGAGCAGTTCTTC. This gives the protein CASNGYYGQGEEQFF. V is TRBV5-1 and J is TRBJ2-1; 10 nucleotides align to TRBD1. The CDR3 is 15 residues long. CDR1 and CDR2 (germline): SGHRS, YFSETQ. The junction had 13 bases not matched to a gene; V was cut back by 6 bases and J by 10 bases. Variable domain in full (rest from reference TRBV5-1 and TRBJ2-1): KAGVTQTPRYLIKTRGQQVTLSCSPISGHRSVSWYQQTPGQGLQFLFEYFSETQRNKGNFPGRFSGRQFSNSRSEMNVSTLELGDSALYLCASNGYYGQGEEQFFGPGTRLTVL.

The chain combines TRBV3-1 (or the pseudogene TRBV3-2) with TRBJ1-4; 7 bases are shared with TRBD1. CDR3 length equals 13 residues. With 5 bases clipped from V and 6 bases from J, the junction kept 3 bases outside the gene matches. CDR1 and CDR2 (germline): LGHDT, YNNKEL (reference sequence). CDR3 loop: CASSFGQDEKLFF. The DNA of the CDR3 is TGTGCCAGCAGCTTCGGACAGGATGAAAAACTGTTTTTT.

The rearrangement uses TRBV6-5 and TRBJ1-6, with 9 bases lining up with TRBD1. The J segment lost 9 bases and the V segment lost 6 bases, leaving 9 bases of the junction unmatched. The length of the CDR3 is 15 residues. CDR1 MNHEY and CDR2 SVGAGI come from the germline V gene. The CDR3 sequence: CASRAGQGVFSPLHF. In nucleotides, the CDR3 is TGTGCCAGCAGGGCGGGACAGGGAGTTTTTTCACCCCTCCACTTT.